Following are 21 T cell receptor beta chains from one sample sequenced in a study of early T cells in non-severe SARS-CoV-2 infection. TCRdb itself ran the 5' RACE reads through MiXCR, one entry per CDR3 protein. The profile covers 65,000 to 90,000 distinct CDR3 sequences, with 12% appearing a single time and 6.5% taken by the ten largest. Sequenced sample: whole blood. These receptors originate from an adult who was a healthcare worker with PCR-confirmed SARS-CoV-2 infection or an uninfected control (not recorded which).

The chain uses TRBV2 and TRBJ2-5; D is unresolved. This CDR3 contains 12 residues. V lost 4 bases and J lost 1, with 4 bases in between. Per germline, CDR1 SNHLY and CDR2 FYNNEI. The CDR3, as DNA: TGTGCCAGCAGTGCAGCCCAAGAGACCCAGTACTTC. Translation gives CASSAAQETQYF.

CDR3 DNA sequence: TGTGCCATCAGTACAGGACTAGCGGTACTGGGTACGCAGTATTTT. It translates to CAISTGLAVLGTQYF. The chain recombines TRBV10-3 with TRBJ2-3, with 10 bases fitting TRBD2. CDR3 length: 15 amino acids. Germline loops: CDR1 ENHRY, CDR2 SYGVKD. The V and J ends lost 5 bases and 8 bases, in that order; junction bases with no gene match: 10.

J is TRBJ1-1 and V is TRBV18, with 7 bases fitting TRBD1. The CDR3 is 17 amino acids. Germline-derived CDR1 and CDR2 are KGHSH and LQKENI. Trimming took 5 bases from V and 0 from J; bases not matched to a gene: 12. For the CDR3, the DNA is TGTGCCAGCTCATCAACAGGGGAAAGGATTATGAACACTGAAGCTTTCTTT. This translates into CASSSTGERIMNTEAFF.

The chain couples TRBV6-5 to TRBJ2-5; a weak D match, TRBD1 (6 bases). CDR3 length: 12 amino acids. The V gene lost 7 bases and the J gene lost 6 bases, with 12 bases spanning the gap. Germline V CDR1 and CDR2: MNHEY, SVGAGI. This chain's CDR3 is CASKSQGKTQYF. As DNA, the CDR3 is TGTGCCAGCAAGAGTCAGGGGAAGACCCAGTACTTC.

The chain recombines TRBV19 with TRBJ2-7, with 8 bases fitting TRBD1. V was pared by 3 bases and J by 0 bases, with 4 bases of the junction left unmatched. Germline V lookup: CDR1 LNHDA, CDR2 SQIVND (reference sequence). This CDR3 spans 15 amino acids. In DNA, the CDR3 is TGTGCCAGTAGTATTAGGACAGGGCTCTCCTACGAGCAGTACTTC. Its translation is CASSIRTGLSYEQYF.

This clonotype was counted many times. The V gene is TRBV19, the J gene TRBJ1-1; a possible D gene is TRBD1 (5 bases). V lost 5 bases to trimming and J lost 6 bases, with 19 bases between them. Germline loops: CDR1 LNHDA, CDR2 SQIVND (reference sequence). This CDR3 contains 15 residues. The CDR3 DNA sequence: TGTGCCAGTAGTCCCCAGGACATCCCGCAAGCTGAAGCTTTCTTT. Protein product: CASSPQDIPQAEAFF.

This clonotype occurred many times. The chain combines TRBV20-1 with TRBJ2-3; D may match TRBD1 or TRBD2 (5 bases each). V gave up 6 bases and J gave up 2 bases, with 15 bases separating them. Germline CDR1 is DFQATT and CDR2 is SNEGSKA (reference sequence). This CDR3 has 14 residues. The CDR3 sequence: CSAGVRDLTDTQYF. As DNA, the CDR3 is TGCAGTGCCGGGGTCAGGGACCTCACAGATACGCAGTATTTT.

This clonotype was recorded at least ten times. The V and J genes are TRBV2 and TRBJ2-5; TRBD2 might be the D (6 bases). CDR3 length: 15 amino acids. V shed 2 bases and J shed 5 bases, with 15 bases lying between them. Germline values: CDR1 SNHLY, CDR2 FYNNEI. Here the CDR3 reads CASSELMGGGETQYF. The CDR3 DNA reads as TGTGCCAGCAGTGAACTGATGGGAGGTGGTGAGACCCAGTACTTC.

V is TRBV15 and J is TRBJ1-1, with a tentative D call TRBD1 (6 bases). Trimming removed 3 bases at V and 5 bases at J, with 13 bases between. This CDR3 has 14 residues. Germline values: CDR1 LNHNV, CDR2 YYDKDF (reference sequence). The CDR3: CATSSEGGRTEAFF. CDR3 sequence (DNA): TGTGCCACCAGCAGCGAAGGGGGAAGGACTGAAGCTTTCTTT.

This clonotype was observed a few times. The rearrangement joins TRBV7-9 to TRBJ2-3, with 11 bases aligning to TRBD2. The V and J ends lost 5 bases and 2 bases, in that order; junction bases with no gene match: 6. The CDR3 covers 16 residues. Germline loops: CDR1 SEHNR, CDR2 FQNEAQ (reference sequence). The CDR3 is CASSDLTSGNTDTQYF. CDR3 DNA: TGTGCCAGCAGCGATCTGACTAGCGGGAACACAGATACGCAGTATTTT.

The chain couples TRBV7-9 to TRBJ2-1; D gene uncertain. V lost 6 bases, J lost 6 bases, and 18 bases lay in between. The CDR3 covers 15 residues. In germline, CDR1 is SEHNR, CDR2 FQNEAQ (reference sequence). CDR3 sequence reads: CASSPPGGSTNEQFF. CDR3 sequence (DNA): TGTGCCAGCAGTCCCCCCGGCGGCTCCACCAATGAGCAGTTCTTC.

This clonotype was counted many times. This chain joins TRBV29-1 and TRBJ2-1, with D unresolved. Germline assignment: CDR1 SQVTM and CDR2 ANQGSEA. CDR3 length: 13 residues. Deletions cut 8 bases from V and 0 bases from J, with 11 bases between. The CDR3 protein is CSISSSSYNEQFF. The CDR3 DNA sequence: TGCAGCATCTCTTCTAGCTCCTACAATGAGCAGTTCTTC.

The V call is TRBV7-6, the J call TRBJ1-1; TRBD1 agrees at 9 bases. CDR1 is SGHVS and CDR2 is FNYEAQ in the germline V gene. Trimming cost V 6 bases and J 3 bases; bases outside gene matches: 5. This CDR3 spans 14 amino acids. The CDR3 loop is CASSPQGAHTEAFF. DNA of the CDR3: TGTGCCAGCAGTCCACAGGGGGCGCACACTGAAGCTTTCTTT.

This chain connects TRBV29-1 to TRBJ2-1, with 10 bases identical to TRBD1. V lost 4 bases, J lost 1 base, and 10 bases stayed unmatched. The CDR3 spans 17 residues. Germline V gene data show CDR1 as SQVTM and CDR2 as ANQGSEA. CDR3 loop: CSVAPGQGITSYNEQFF. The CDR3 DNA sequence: TGCAGCGTTGCACCGGGACAGGGGATCACTTCCTACAATGAGCAGTTCTTC.

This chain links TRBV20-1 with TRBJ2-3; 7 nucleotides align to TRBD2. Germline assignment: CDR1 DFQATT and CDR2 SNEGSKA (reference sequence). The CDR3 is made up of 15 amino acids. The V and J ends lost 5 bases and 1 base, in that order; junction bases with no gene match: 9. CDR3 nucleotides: TGCAGTGCTGCGCCGGCTAGCGGAGGCACAGATACGCAGTATTTT. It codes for CSAAPASGGTDTQYF.

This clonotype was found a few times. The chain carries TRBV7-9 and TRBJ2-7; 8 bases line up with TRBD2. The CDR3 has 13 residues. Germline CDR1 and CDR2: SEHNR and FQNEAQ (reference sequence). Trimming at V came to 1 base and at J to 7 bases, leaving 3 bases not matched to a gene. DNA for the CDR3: TGTGCCAGCAGCTTAGAGCGGGAGAGGGAGCAGTACTTC. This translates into CASSLEREREQYF.

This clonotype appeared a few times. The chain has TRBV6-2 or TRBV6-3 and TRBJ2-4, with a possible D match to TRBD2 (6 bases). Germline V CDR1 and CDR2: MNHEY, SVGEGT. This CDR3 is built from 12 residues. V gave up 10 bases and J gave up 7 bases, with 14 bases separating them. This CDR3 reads CATGGGMNIQYF. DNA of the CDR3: TGTGCCACCGGGGGAGGTATGAACATTCAGTACTTC.

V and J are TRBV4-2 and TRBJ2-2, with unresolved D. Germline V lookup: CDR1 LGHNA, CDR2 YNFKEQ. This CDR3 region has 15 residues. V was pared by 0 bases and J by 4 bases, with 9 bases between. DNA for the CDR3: TGTGCCAGCAGCCAAGATAAGCGAACCACCGGGGAGCTGTTTTTT. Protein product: CASSQDKRTTGELFF.

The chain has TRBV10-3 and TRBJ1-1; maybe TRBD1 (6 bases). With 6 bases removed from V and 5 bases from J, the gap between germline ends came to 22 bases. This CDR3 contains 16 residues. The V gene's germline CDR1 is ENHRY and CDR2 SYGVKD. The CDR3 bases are TGTGCCATCAGCTCTAACCCTCTCGGGGGGCGGACTGAAGCTTTCTTT. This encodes CAISSNPLGGRTEAFF.

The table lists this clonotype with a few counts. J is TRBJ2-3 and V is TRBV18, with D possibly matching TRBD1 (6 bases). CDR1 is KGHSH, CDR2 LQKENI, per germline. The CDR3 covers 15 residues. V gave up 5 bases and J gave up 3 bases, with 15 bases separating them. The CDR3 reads CASSSQQGTTDTQYF. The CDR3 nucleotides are TGTGCCAGCTCATCCCAACAGGGTACAACAGATACGCAGTATTTT.

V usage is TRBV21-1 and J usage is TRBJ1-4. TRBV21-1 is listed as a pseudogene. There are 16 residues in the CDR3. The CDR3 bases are TGTGCCAGCAGCAAAGATAACGGGGCAACTAATGAAAAACTGTTTTTT. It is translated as CASSKDNGATNEKLFF.